These 4 T cell receptor beta chains came from one sample sequenced in a study of cytomegalovirus exposure and HLA in healthy donors. The PCR made use of 60 Vbeta and 13 Jbeta primers. The protocol was immunoSEQ multiplex PCR, while the TCRdb copy is restricted to in-frame clones and leaves out a portion. The data hold around 190,000 clones, with more than 65% observed a single time. The sequencing sample was made of PBMCs. All receptors derive from a girl aged 2 to 9 in good health and CMV-seropositive.

The rearrangement joins TRBV28 to TRBJ2-5; 7 nucleotides align to TRBD1. The CDR3 consists of 17 residues. CDR1 MDHEN and CDR2 SYDVKM come from the germline V gene. Trimming at V came to 5 bases and at J to 6 bases, leaving 18 bases not matched to a gene. CDR3 DNA: TGTGCCAGCAGTAAGAAGGGACAGACGATATTTGGGAAGACCCAGTACTTC. Its protein product is CASSKKGQTIFGKTQYF.

V is TRBV18 and J is TRBJ2-6; D might be TRBD1 (5 bases). The V gene's germline CDR1 is KGHSH and CDR2 LQKENI. V lost 3 bases and J lost 4, with 13 bases in between. The CDR3 contains 16 residues. The CDR3 reads CASSPTALSGANVLTF. The CDR3 coding sequence is TGTGCCAGCTCACCGACAGCTTTATCCGGGGCCAACGTCCTGACTTTC.

V is TRBV13 and J is TRBJ1-2, with a tentative D call TRBD1 (6 bases). This CDR3 region has 18 residues. Germline V gene lookup returns CDR1 PRHDT and CDR2 FYEKMQ (reference sequence). The V and J ends lost 3 bases and 2 bases respectively, with 22 bases between them. The CDR3 loop is CASSFGRNIIQGNYGYTF. In nucleotides, the CDR3 is TGTGCCAGCAGCTTCGGCCGAAATATAATACAGGGAAACTATGGCTACACCTTC.

This chain joins TRBV25-1 and TRBJ2-1; D is possibly TRBD1 (5 bases). The CDR3 is made up of 14 amino acids. Germline V CDR1 and CDR2: MGHDK, SYGVNS. Deletions cut 3 bases from V and 7 bases from J, with 13 bases between. The CDR3, as DNA: TGTGCCAGCAGTGATTTCCGGCAGGGTAATGAGCAGTTCTTC. Amino acids: CASSDFRQGNEQFF.